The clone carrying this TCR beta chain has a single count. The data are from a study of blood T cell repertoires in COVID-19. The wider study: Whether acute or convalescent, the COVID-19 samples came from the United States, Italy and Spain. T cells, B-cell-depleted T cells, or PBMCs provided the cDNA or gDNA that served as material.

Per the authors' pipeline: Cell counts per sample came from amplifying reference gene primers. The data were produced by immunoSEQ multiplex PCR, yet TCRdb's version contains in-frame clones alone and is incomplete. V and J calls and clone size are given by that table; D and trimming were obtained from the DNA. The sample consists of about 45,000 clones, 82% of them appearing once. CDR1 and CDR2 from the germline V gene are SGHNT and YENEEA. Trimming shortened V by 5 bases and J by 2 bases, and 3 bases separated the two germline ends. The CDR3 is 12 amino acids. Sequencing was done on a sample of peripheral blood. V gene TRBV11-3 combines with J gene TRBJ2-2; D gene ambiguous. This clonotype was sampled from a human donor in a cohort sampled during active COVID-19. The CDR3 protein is CASSLNTGELFF. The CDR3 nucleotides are TGTGCCAGCAGCCTCAACACCGGGGAGCTGTTTTTT. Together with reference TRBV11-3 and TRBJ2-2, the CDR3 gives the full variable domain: EAGVVQSPRYKIIEKKQPVAFWCNPISGHNTLYWYLQNLGQGPELLIRYENEEAVDDSQLPKDRFSAERLKGVDSTLKIQPAELGDSAVYLCASSLNTGELFFGEGSRLTVL.